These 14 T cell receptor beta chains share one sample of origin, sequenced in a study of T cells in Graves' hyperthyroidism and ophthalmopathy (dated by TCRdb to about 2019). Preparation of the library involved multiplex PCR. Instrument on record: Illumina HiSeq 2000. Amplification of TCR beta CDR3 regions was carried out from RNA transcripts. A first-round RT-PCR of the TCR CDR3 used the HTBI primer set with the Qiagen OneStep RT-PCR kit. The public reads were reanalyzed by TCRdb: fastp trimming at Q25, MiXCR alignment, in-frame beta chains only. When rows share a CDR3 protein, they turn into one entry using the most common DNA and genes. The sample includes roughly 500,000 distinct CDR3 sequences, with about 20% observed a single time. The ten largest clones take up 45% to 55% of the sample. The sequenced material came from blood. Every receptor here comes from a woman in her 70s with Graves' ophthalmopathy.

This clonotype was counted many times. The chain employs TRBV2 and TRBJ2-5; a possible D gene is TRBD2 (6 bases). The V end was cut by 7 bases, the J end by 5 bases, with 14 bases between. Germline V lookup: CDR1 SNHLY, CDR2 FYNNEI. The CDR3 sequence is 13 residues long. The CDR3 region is CASTGLFLETQYF. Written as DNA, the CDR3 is TGTGCCAGCACCGGACTATTTCTCGAGACCCAGTACTTC.

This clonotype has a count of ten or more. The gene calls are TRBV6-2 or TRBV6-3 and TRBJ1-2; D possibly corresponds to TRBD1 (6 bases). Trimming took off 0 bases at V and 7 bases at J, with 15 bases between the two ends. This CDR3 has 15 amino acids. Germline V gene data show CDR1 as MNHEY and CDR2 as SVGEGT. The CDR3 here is CASSYSSAGALGYTF. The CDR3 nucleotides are TGTGCCAGCAGTTACTCGTCGGCAGGGGCCCTTGGCTACACCTTC.

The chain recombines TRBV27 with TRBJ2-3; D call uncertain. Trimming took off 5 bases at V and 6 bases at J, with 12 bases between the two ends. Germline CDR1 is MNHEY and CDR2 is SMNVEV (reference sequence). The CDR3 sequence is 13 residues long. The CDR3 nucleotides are TGTGCCAGCAGTCCCCCCCCACACGATACGCAGTATTTT. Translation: CASSPPPHDTQYF.

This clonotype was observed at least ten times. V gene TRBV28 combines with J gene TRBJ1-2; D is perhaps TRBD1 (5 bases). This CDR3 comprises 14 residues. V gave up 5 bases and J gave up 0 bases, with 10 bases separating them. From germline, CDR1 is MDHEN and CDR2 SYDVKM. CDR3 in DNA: TGTGCCAGCAGTAAACAGGAACCTAACTATGGCTACACCTTC. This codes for CASSKQEPNYGYTF.

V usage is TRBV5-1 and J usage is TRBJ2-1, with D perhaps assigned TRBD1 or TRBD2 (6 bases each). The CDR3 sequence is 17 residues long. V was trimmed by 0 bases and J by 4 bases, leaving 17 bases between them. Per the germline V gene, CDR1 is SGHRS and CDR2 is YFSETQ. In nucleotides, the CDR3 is TGCGCCAGCAGCTTGGGTTCGGGGGCTCGGTCTTACAATGAGCAGTTCTTC. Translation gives CASSLGSGARSYNEQFF.

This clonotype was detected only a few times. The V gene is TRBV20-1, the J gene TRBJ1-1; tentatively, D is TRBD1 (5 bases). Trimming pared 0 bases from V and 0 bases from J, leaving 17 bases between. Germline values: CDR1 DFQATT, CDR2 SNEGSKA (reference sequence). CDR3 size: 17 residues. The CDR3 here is CSARDPGLRAVNTEAFF. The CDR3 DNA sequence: TGCAGTGCTAGAGATCCAGGGCTTCGTGCTGTGAACACTGAAGCTTTCTTT.

CDR3 protein: CASSPGTVPSGNTIYF. CDR3 coding DNA: TGTGCCAGCAGCCCAGGGACAGTACCCTCTGGAAACACCATATATTTT. This sequence joins TRBV3-1 and TRBJ1-3; 7 bases line up with TRBD1. This CDR3 has 16 amino acids. Germline trimming cut 4 bases from V and 0 bases from J; bases unmatched to any gene: 6. The germline V gene has CDR1 LGHDT and CDR2 YNNKEL (reference sequence). Full variable domain (rest looked up from reference TRBV3-1 and TRBJ1-3): DTAVSQTPKYLVTQMGNDKSIKCEQNLGHDTMYWYKQDSKKFLKIMFSYNNKELIINETVPNRFSPKSPDKAHLNLHINSLELGDSAVYFCASSPGTVPSGNTIYFGEGSWLTVV.

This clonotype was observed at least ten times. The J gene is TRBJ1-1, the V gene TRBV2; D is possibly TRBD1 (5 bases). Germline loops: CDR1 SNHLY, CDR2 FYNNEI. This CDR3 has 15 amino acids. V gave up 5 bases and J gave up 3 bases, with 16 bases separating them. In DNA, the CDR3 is TGTGCCAGCAGTTCTCCAGACAGACGCTACACTGAAGCTTTCTTT. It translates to CASSSPDRRYTEAFF.

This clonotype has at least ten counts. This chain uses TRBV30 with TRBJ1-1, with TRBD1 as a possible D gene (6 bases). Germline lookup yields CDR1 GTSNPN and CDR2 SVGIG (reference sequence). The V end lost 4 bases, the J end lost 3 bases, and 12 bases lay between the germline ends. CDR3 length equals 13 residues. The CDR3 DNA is TGTGCCTGGAAGGGGGGAGAGTACACTGAAGCTTTCTTT. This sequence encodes CAWKGGEYTEAFF.

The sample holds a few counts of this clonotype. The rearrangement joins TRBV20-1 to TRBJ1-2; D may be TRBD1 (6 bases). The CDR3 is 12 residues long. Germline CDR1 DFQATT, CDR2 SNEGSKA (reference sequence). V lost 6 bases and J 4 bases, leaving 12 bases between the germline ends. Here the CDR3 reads CSAKDSLYGYTF. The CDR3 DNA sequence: TGCAGTGCCAAGGACAGCCTCTATGGCTACACCTTC.

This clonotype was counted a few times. CDR3 amino acids: CSARYSGRVSTGELFF. DNA for the CDR3: TGCAGTGCTAGATATAGCGGGAGGGTTAGCACCGGGGAGCTGTTTTTT. The chain links TRBV20-1 to TRBJ2-2, with 11 nucleotides matching TRBD2. Germline V gene data show CDR1 as DFQATT and CDR2 as SNEGSKA (reference sequence). The V segment lost 2 bases and the J segment 4 bases; nucleotides outside the gene matches: 6. CDR3 length equals 16 residues.

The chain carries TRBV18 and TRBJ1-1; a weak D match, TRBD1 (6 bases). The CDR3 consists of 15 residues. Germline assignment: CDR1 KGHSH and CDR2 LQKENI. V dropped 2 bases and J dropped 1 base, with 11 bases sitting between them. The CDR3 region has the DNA TGTGCCAGCTCACCAAAACGGGACACGAACACTGAAGCTTTCTTT. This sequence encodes CASSPKRDTNTEAFF.

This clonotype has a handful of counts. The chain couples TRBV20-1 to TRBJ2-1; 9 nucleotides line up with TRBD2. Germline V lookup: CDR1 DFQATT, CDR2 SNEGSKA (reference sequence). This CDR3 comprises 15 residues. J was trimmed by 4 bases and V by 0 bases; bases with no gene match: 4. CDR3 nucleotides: TGCAGTGCTAGAGATACGACTAGCGGTTACAATGAGCAGTTCTTC. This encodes CSARDTTSGYNEQFF.

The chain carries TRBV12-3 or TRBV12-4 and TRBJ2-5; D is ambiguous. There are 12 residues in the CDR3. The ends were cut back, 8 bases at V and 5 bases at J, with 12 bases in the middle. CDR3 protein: CASGRAMETQYF. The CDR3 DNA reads TGTGCCAGCGGTAGGGCAATGGAGACCCAGTACTTC.